Following are 28 T cell receptor beta chains from one sample sequenced in a study of blood T cell repertoires in COVID-19. Here immunoSEQ multiplex PCR was the method, and the copy in TCRdb shows in-frame clones only, minus some. Of about 220,000 clones listed, 80% to 90% are singletons. The specimen sequenced was peripheral blood. Every receptor here comes from a man between 50 and 59 years old with active or convalescent COVID-19.

This clone has a handful of counts. CDR3 sequence reads: CASSSYGVREYV. The CDR3 nucleotides read TGTGCCAGCAGTTCCTACGGGGTCCGGGAGTACGTC. The genes are TRBV28 and TRBJ2-7; TRBD2 is a possible D gene (5 bases). The CDR3 runs to 12 residues. CDR1 and CDR2 (germline): MDHEN, SYDVKM. Deletions cut 4 bases from V and 11 bases from J, with 15 bases between.

The chain couples TRBV3-1 (or the pseudogene TRBV3-2) to TRBJ2-3; TRBD2 aligns across 7 bases. The junction had 12 bases not matched to a gene; V was cut back by 0 bases and J by 3 bases. The CDR3 loop spans 18 amino acids. Germline V CDR1 and CDR2: LGHDT, YNNKEL (reference sequence). The CDR3 DNA reads TGTGCCAGCAGCCAAGAAACGGGGGGATCCTGGCCTACAGATACGCAGTATTTT. Its translation is CASSQETGGSWPTDTQYF.

This chain connects TRBV5-1 to TRBJ2-5; 7 nucleotides align to TRBD2. The J call is uncertain, as TRBJ2-7 better fits the DNA end. Looked up from germline, CDR1 is SGHRS and CDR2 is YFSETQ. CDR3 length: 14 residues. The chain's CDR3 is CASSPGTTGNEQYF. In DNA form, the CDR3 reads TGCGCCAGCAGCCCCGGGACTACGGGGAACGAGCAGTACTTC.

V is TRBV5-1 and J is TRBJ1-1; tentatively, D is TRBD1 (6 bases). The CDR3 spans 13 residues. Germline CDR1 is SGHRS and CDR2 is YFSETQ. The germline V and J ends were trimmed by 3 bases and 1 base, with 7 bases remaining between them. The CDR3 nucleotides are TGCGCCAGCAGCTGGGGACAGAACACTGAAGCTTTCTTT. This codes for CASSWGQNTEAFF.

This clone showed up just a few times. The chain carries TRBV4-3 and TRBJ1-2; D call uncertain. This CDR3 contains 14 residues. Germline V gene lookup returns CDR1 LGHNA and CDR2 YSLEER. V shed 6 bases and J shed 5 bases, with 16 bases lying between them. Here the CDR3 DNA reads TGCGCCAGCAGACCCGAGGTGGAACGATATGGCTACACCTTC. This translates into CASRPEVERYGYTF.

The chain links TRBV10-3 to TRBJ2-6, with D maybe TRBD2 (5 bases). This CDR3 comprises 14 residues. Trimming removed 9 bases from V and 2 bases from J, with 11 bases in between. From germline, CDR1 is ENHRY and CDR2 SYGVKD. CDR3 region: CAMASGTGANVLTF. In nucleotides, the CDR3 is TGTGCCATGGCTTCGGGGACTGGGGCCAACGTCCTGACTTTC.

The chain has TRBV5-1 and TRBJ2-7, with 15 nucleotides matching TRBD2. Germline lookup yields CDR1 SGHRS and CDR2 YFSETQ. Trimming removed 4 bases from V and 0 bases from J; junction bases left unmatched: 11. This CDR3 has 19 residues. For the CDR3, the DNA is TGCGCCAGCAGCGGGACTAGCGGGAGGCCATACTTCCTCTCCTACGAGCAGTACTTC. Translating it yields CASSGTSGRPYFLSYEQYF. The variable domain in full, completed from reference TRBV5-1 and TRBJ2-7, reads KAGVTQTPRYLIKTRGQQVTLSCSPISGHRSVSWYQQTPGQGLQFLFEYFSETQRNKGNFPGRFSGRQFSNSRSEMNVSTLELGDSALYLCASSGTSGRPYFLSYEQYFGPGTRLTVT.

The rearrangement links TRBV27 to TRBJ1-2; no clear D. The CDR3 extends over 14 amino acids. CDR1 MNHEY and CDR2 SMNVEV come from the germline V gene (reference sequence). V was cut by 5 bases and J by 7 bases, with 17 bases left in between. CDR3 bases: TGTGCCAGCAGTAGCCACGCCAGACTCGGTGGCTACACCTTC. Translated, it gives CASSSHARLGGYTF.

The genes are TRBV3-1 (or the pseudogene TRBV3-2) and TRBJ2-5; 11 positions agree with TRBD2. This CDR3 is 17 amino acids long. Germline CDR1 is LGHDT and CDR2 is YNNKEL (reference sequence). J gave up 0 bases and V 0 bases, and 3 bases lay outside the gene matches. The CDR3 spells CASSQDPSGGYQETQYF. As DNA, the CDR3 is TGTGCCAGCAGCCAAGACCCTAGCGGGGGGTACCAAGAGACCCAGTACTTC.

This chain joins TRBV4-2 and TRBJ2-7; 7 bases line up with TRBD2. V shed 5 bases, J shed 5 bases, and the junction held 9 bases outside the gene matches. The CDR3 loop spans 14 amino acids. Looked up from germline, CDR1 is LGHNA and CDR2 is YNFKEQ. The CDR3 coding sequence is TGTGCCAGCAGCTTCGGACTAGATTGGCACGAGCAGTACGTC. Its translation: CASSFGLDWHEQYV.

V and J are TRBV10-3 and TRBJ1-4; D is possibly TRBD1 (6 bases). CDR3 length equals 13 residues. Trimming stripped 10 bases from V and 0 bases from J, with 9 bases between. Germline CDR1 and CDR2: ENHRY and SYGVKD. In DNA, the CDR3 is TGTGCCAGCGGACAGACAACTAATGAAAAACTGTTTTTT. It yields the protein CASGQTTNEKLFF.

The chain couples TRBV7-8 to TRBJ2-4; 10 bases align to TRBD2. The germline V gene has CDR1 SGHVS and CDR2 FQNEAQ. The CDR3 length is 17 residues. V lost 5 bases to trimming and J lost 1 base; unmatched junction nucleotides: 8. The CDR3 DNA is TGTGCCAGCAGCCCACGCGTTAGCGGGGGGGCCAAAAACATTCAGTACTTC. Protein: CASSPRVSGGAKNIQYF.

This sequence joins TRBV11-2 and TRBJ2-7; unclear D gene. The CDR3 consists of 12 residues. CDR1 SGHAT and CDR2 FQNNGV come from the germline V gene. The germline V and J ends were trimmed by 5 bases and 3 bases, with 8 bases remaining between them. The CDR3 protein is CASSVGGYEQYV. Written as DNA, the CDR3 is TGTGCCAGCAGCGTCGGTGGCTACGAGCAGTACGTC.

The chain couples TRBV2 to TRBJ1-5, with no clear D. The CDR3 has 13 residues. Germline V gene data show CDR1 as SNHLY and CDR2 as FYNNEI. V was cut by 3 bases and J by 7 bases, with 10 bases left in between. The CDR3 DNA follows: TGTGCCAGCAGTGATATAGGGAGCCAGCCCCAGCATTTT. Its protein product is CASSDIGSQPQHF.

This clone was recorded once. This rearrangement joins TRBV4-1 to TRBJ1-2; D is unresolved. V was cut by 0 bases and J by 5 bases, with 16 bases left in between. Per germline, CDR1 MGHRA and CDR2 YSYEKL. The CDR3 runs 16 residues. The CDR3 nucleotides read TGCGCCAGCAGCCAAGATCCGGGGATTCCTATGTATGGCTACACCTTC. It specifies CASSQDPGIPMYGYTF.

The chain recombines TRBV28 with TRBJ2-4; 7 nucleotides agree with TRBD1. J gave up 8 bases and V 4 bases, and 8 bases lay outside the gene matches. CDR3 length equals 14 residues. The germline gives CDR1 MDHEN, CDR2 SYDVKM. DNA for the CDR3: TGTGCCAGCAGTTCGCCTCGACAGGGTCACATTCAGTACTTC. It encodes CASSSPRQGHIQYF.

The chain employs TRBV20-1 and TRBJ2-3; maybe TRBD2 (6 bases). This CDR3 comprises 10 residues. Trimming removed 7 bases from V and 12 bases from J, with 14 bases in between. Per germline, CDR1 DFQATT and CDR2 SNEGSKA (reference sequence). The CDR3 DNA is TGCAGTGGACTGCGGGACCGACAGTATTTT. Amino acids: CSGLRDRQYF.

The chain uses TRBV6-5 and TRBJ1-4; tentative D call: TRBD1 (6 bases). V was trimmed by 7 bases and J by 7 bases, leaving 16 bases between them. The CDR3 is made up of 14 amino acids. CDR1 and CDR2 (germline): MNHEY, SVGAGI. CDR3 DNA: TGTGCCAGCACCCAGGGTCCAGGGGCTGAAAAACTGTTTTTT. This sequence encodes CASTQGPGAEKLFF.

This clone was detected once. The genes are TRBV4-1 and TRBJ1-5, with D possibly being TRBD1 (5 bases). The CDR3 sequence is 14 residues long. V was pared by 0 bases and J by 5 bases, with 8 bases between. Germline CDR1 and CDR2: MGHRA and YSYEKL. The CDR3 loop is CASSQDRDYQPQHF. The DNA for the CDR3 is TGCGCCAGCAGCCAAGACAGGGATTATCAGCCCCAGCATTTT.

The rearrangement joins TRBV28 to TRBJ2-1; 10 positions match TRBD2. The CDR3 spans 17 residues. CDR1 MDHEN and CDR2 SYDVKM come from the germline V gene. V shed 3 bases, J shed 4 bases, and the junction held 9 bases outside the gene matches. CDR3 DNA sequence: TGTGCCAGCAGTTTCCCCCCCAGCGGGAGGGGGTACAATGAGCAGTTCTTC. It encodes CASSFPPSGRGYNEQFF.

V is TRBV5-1 and J is TRBJ2-3; D perhaps matches TRBD2 (6 bases). The V gene's germline CDR1 is SGHRS and CDR2 YFSETQ. The CDR3 is 14 amino acids. V was clipped by 3 bases and J by 3 bases, with 11 bases between them. As DNA, the CDR3 is TGCGCCAGCAGCTCCCAAGGAGGGACAGATACGCAGTATTTT. This encodes CASSSQGGTDTQYF.

This chain joins TRBV10-3 and TRBJ1-5, with a possible D match to TRBD1 (5 bases). Germline CDR1 and CDR2: ENHRY and SYGVKD. This CDR3 is built from 13 residues. The V gene lost 0 bases and the J gene lost 6 bases, with 6 bases spanning the gap. The CDR3 loop reads CAISESGGQPQHF. CDR3 nucleotide sequence: TGTGCCATCAGTGAGTCCGGGGGTCAGCCCCAGCATTTT.

This clone was counted a single time. V is TRBV4-1 and J is TRBJ2-4; 9 bases are shared with TRBD2. Looked up from germline, CDR1 is MGHRA and CDR2 is YSYEKL. This CDR3 is 20 amino acids long. V shed 0 bases and J 6 bases; nucleotides not matched to a gene: 18. The CDR3 sequence: CASSQEVVRAGGPRGNIQYF. The CDR3, as DNA: TGCGCCAGCAGCCAAGAGGTTGTACGAGCGGGAGGCCCCCGCGGAAACATTCAGTACTTC.

V gene TRBV20-1 combines with J gene TRBJ1-1; possibly TRBD1 for D (5 bases). V lost 6 bases and J lost 10, with 12 bases in between. Germline CDR1 DFQATT, CDR2 SNEGSKA (reference sequence). The CDR3 is 10 amino acids. CDR3 bases: TGCAGTGCGCGCCGGCAGGGAGCTTTCTTT. Residues: CSARRQGAFF.

The rearrangement joins TRBV7-8 to TRBJ1-5; no definite D call. With 6 bases removed from V and 7 bases from J, the gap between germline ends came to 19 bases. The CDR3 extends over 15 amino acids. The germline V gene has CDR1 SGHVS and CDR2 FQNEAQ. The CDR3: CASSPTPRPQQPQHF. CDR3 DNA sequence: TGTGCCAGCAGTCCTACCCCTAGGCCCCAACAGCCCCAGCATTTT.

DNA for the CDR3: TGTGCCAGCAGCACACCGGGACAGAAAACAGATACGCAGTATTTT. Encoded protein: CASSTPGQKTDTQYF. The chain carries TRBV7-8 and TRBJ2-3, with 7 bases aligning to TRBD1. CDR1 and CDR2 (germline): SGHVS, FQNEAQ. The V and J ends lost 5 bases and 3 bases, in that order; junction bases with no gene match: 8. The CDR3 sequence is 15 residues long.

The genes are TRBV5-1 and TRBJ1-1; a possible D gene is TRBD1 (5 bases). Looked up from germline, CDR1 is SGHRS and CDR2 is YFSETQ. The V and J ends lost 2 bases and 2 bases respectively, with 7 bases between them. The CDR3 has 13 amino acids. The CDR3 sequence is CASSLGANTEAFF. As DNA, the CDR3 is TGCGCCAGCAGCTTAGGGGCCAACACTGAAGCTTTCTTT.

The chain couples TRBV12-3 or TRBV12-4 to TRBJ1-5, with D unclear. There are 13 residues in the CDR3. V was pared by 3 bases and J by 5 bases, with 8 bases between. The CDR3 DNA follows: TGTGCCAGCAGTTTCAGCGAAGATCAGCCCCAGCATTTT. Its translation: CASSFSEDQPQHF.